The TCR beta chain described here comes from a study of blood T cell repertoires in COVID-19. Study information: Acute and convalescent COVID-19 specimens originated in the United States, Italy and Spain.

In the authors' workflow: The authors estimated nucleated cell counts from reference gene primer amplification. Repertoires were generated with immunoSEQ multiplex PCR, while TCRdb's copy carries only in-frame clones and drops some. That table supplies the V and J calls and clone size; D and trimming were determined from the DNA. The sample lists almost 400,000 clones; roughly 86% were seen once. The trim removed 3 bases at V and 5 bases at J, leaving 6 bases unmatched. The germline CDR1 and CDR2 sequences are KGHSH and LQKENI. The CDR3 is 15 residues long. The sequencing sample was made of peripheral blood. The chain joins TRBV18 to TRBJ2-5, with 10 positions matching TRBD1. The TCR was taken from a woman between 55 and 75 years old with COVID-19, enrolled during active disease. CDR3: CASSPDRGIGETQYF. The CDR3 nucleotides are TGTGCCAGCTCACCGGACAGGGGGATTGGGGAGACCCAGTACTTC.